This record concerns one T cell receptor (beta chain) sequence. As yet, its antigen is unknown. The DNA input per sorted-subset replicate PCR was about 180 ng, corresponding to some 27,000 T cell genomes. Assay: immunoSEQ multiplex PCR; the TCRdb copy retains only in-frame clones and omits some. In the table there are hundreds of thousands of clones, around 95% of which are singletons. Terminally differentiated effector memory CD45RA+ cells were left out of the naive CD8 fraction, which was CD45RO-negative and positively selected for CCR7. This entry comes from a study of shared clonotypes between healthy human individuals. General study points: Approximately 5% of naive CD4 clonotypes were shared across several donors.

Sequencing was performed on naive CD8+ T cells sorted from blood. This receptor was obtained from a woman in her thirties in good health.

The CDR3 region is CASSIGPAGGYEQYF. Here the CDR3 DNA reads TGTGCCAGTAGTATTGGGCCGGCGGGAGGCTACGAGCAGTACTTC. V and J are TRBV19 and TRBJ2-7, with TRBD2 matching over 8 bases. The CDR3 totals 15 residues. Unmatched junction bases numbered 7, after V lost 3 bases and J lost 3 bases. CDR1 and CDR2 from the germline V gene are LNHDA and SQIVND (reference sequence).